Shown below are 4 T cell receptor beta chains from a single sample sequenced in a study of blood T cell repertoires in COVID-19. Sequencing was performed with immunoSEQ multiplex PCR; in TCRdb, only in-frame clones are kept and a portion is missing. The sample has approximately 350,000 clones, under 95% seen once; the top ten hold less than 3.5%. Source material: peripheral blood. The receptors come from a woman aged 18-35 years who had recovered from COVID-19.

The chain joins TRBV2 to TRBJ2-7, with a possible D match to TRBD2 (5 bases). V was trimmed by 5 bases and J by 6 bases, leaving 17 bases between them. This CDR3 region has 14 residues. The germline CDR1 and CDR2 sequences are SNHLY and FYNNEI. CDR3 in amino acids: CASSTIRGRVEQYV. The CDR3 DNA is TGTGCCAGCAGTACCATACGGGGAAGGGTCGAGCAGTACGTC.

The V gene is TRBV29-1, the J gene TRBJ2-1; 14 bases map to TRBD2. V trimming: 6 bases; J trimming: 9 bases; junction bases outside the gene matches: 7. The CDR3 covers 14 residues. The germline CDR1 and CDR2 sequences are SQVTM and ANQGSEA. CDR3 amino acids: CSVEGLAGEGEQFF. CDR3 coding DNA: TGCAGCGTGGAGGGACTAGCGGGAGAAGGTGAGCAGTTCTTC.

V is TRBV19 and J is TRBJ2-7; TRBD2 aligns across 7 bases. Germline V gives CDR1 LNHDA, CDR2 SQIVND (reference sequence). V shed 8 bases and J 7 bases; nucleotides not matched to a gene: 14. The CDR3 contains 14 residues. The CDR3 is CASSSSTPAGEQYV. The DNA of the CDR3 is TGTGCCAGTTCTTCCTCAACACCAGCGGGGGAGCAGTACGTC.

The rearrangement links TRBV11-3 to TRBJ1-2; tentative D call: TRBD1 (6 bases). V dropped 5 bases and J dropped 4 bases, with 14 bases sitting between them. The CDR3 loop spans 14 amino acids. Germline-derived CDR1 and CDR2 are SGHNT and YENEEA. The CDR3 here is CASSTNPGVYGYTF. The CDR3 bases are TGTGCCAGCAGCACAAATCCAGGGGTCTATGGCTACACCTTC.